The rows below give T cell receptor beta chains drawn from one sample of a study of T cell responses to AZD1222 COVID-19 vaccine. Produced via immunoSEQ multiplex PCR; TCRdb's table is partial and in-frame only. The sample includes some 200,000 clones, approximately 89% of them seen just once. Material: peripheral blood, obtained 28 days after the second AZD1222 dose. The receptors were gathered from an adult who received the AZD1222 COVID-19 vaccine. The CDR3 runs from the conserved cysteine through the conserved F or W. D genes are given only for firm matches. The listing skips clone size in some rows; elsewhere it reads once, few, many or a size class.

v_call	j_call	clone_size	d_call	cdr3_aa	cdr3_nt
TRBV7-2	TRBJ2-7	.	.	CASSPDSVGGYYEQYF	TGTGCCAGCAGCCCTGACAGCGTAGGGGGGTACTACGAGCAGTACTTC
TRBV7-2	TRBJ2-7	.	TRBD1	CASSPNRGDEQYF	TGTGCCAGCAGCCCCAACAGGGGCGACGAGCAGTACTTC
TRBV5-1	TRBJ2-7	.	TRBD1	CASRTGTGEVEQYF	TGCGCCAGCAGGACCGGGACAGGGGAGGTCGAGCAGTACTTC
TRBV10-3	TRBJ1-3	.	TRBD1	CATRDRGNTIYF	TGTGCCACCAGGGACAGGGGAAACACCATATATTTT
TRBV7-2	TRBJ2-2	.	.	CASSPSSGAGELFF	TGTGCCAGCAGTCCTTCGAGTGGGGCCGGGGAGCTGTTTTTT
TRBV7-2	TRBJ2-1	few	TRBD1	CASSSRDRDIHEQFF	TGTGCCAGCAGCTCCCGGGACAGGGATATCCATGAGCAGTTCTTC
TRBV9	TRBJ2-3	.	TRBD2	CASSWTSGRSTDTQYF	TGTGCCAGCAGCTGGACTAGCGGGAGGAGCACAGATACGCAGTATTTT
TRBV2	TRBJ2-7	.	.	CASSSGWGVYEQYF	TGTGCCAGCTCCTCCGGGTGGGGGGTCTACGAGCAGTACTTC
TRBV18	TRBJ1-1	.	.	CASSQLGMNTEAFF	TGTGCCAGCTCCCAACTGGGTATGAACACTGAAGCTTTCTTT
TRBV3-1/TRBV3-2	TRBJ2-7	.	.	CASSQVRRGGAKKYEQYF	TGTGCCAGCAGCCAAGTCCGTCGTGGGGGGGCTAAGAAGTACGAGCAGTACTTC
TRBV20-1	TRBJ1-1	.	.	CSAPRNTEAFF	TGCAGTGCCCCGAGAAACACTGAAGCTTTCTTT
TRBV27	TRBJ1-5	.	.	CASSSIRDTYQPQHF	TGTGCCAGCAGCTCCATCCGGGACACCTATCAGCCCCAGCATTTT
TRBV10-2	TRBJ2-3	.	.	CASSGGDTQYF	TGCGCCAGCAGTGGAGGAGATACGCAGTATTTT
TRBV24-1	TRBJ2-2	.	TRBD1	CATSEMTGTGELFF	TGTGCCACCAGTGAAATGACAGGGACCGGGGAGCTGTTTTTT
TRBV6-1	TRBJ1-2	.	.	CASSEQLNYGYTF	TGTGCCAGCAGTGAACAACTTAACTATGGCTACACCTTC
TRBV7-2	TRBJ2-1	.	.	CASSPLSGYNEQFF	TGTGCCAGCAGCCCTTTGAGCGGGTACAATGAGCAGTTCTTC
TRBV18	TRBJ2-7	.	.	CASSLKGYEQYF	TGTGCCAGCTCACTAAAGGGCTACGAGCAGTACTTC
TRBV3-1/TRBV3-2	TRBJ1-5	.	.	CASSQVGQPQHF	TGTGCCAGCAGCCAAGTGGGTCAGCCCCAGCATTTT
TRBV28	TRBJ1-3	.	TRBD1	CASSSLDGTAGNTIYF	TGTGCCAGCAGTTCCCTAGACGGGACAGCCGGAAACACCATATATTTT
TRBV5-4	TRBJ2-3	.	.	CASSLRSRGGTDTQYF	TGTGCCAGCAGCTTACGTTCGCGGGGCGGCACAGATACGCAGTATTTT
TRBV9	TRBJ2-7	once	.	CASSVTGTGEQYF	TGTGCCAGCAGCGTAACCGGGACGGGGGAGCAGTACTTC
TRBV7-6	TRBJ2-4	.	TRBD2	CASSTWTSGNTLAKNIQYF	TGTGCCAGCAGCACGTGGACTAGCGGGAACACCCTAGCCAAAAACATTCAGTACTTC
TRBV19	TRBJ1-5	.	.	CASSVEPHQPQHF	TGTGCCAGTAGTGTGGAACCGCATCAGCCCCAGCATTTT
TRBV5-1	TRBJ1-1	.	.	CASSLGGGGNTEAFF	TGCGCCAGCAGCTTGGGAGGTGGCGGGAACACTGAAGCTTTCTTT
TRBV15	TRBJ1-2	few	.	CATSRDRVRRENYGYTF	TGTGCCACCAGCAGAGATAGGGTTCGACGGGAAAACTATGGCTACACCTTC
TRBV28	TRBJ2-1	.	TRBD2	CASPPGLEFIWNEQFF	TGTGCCAGCCCTCCGGGACTAGAGTTCATCTGGAATGAGCAGTTCTTC
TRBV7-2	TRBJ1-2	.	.	CASSLARQPNGYTF	TGTGCCAGCAGCTTAGCCAGGCAGCCCAATGGCTACACCTTC
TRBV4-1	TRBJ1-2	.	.	CASSQQGYGYTF	TGCGCCAGCAGCCAACAGGGCTATGGCTACACCTTC
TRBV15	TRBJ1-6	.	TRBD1	CATSRDGTDNSPLHF	TGTGCCACCAGCAGAGACGGGACAGATAATTCACCCCTCCACTTT
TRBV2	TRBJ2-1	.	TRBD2	CASIPQLAGENEQFF	TGTGCCAGCATACCCCAACTAGCGGGGGAAAATGAGCAGTTCTTC
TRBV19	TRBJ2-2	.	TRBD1	CASSGTGFTGELFF	TGTGCCAGTAGTGGGACAGGCTTCACCGGGGAGCTGTTTTTT
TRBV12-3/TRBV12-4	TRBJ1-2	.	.	CASSLVGYGYTF	TGTGCCAGCAGTTTAGTCGGCTATGGCTACACCTTC